These 12 T cell receptor beta chains were all obtained from the same sample, sequenced in a study of beta chain features in type 1 diabetes (dated by TCRdb to between 2018 and 2020). The library was prepared using the immunoSEQ multiplex PCR assay. All of the isolated RNA was reverse transcribed with the High Capacity cDNA Reverse Transcription Kit, so expressed TCRB transcripts were sequenced. As stored in TCRdb, this immuneACCESS dataset retains in-frame rearrangements with V and J assigned. A fraction of the clones does not appear; measured against another copy, unresolved V genes explain less than half of the discrepancy, and the remainder lacks a known reason. Recorded for this sample are 350,000 or so clones; roughly a fifth of them occurred a single time. The ten largest clones represent roughly 0.045% of the sample. The specimen was naive CD4+ T cells from blood. This specimen's cell subset or site label, per the study, means: true naive CD4+ T cells. Source of these receptors: a woman between 18 and 29 years old in good health.

This clone was detected only a few times. This sequence joins TRBV29-1 and TRBJ2-4; D is unresolved. CDR3 length: 16 amino acids. V lost 2 bases and J lost 0, with 14 bases in between. Germline CDR1 is SQVTM and CDR2 is ANQGSEA. CDR3 DNA: TGCAGCGTTGAATATGCCGGAGAACTAGCCAAAAACATTCAGTACTTC. Translated, it gives CSVEYAGELAKNIQYF.

The chain carries TRBV19 and TRBJ1-2, with a possible D match to TRBD1 (5 bases). This CDR3 has 14 amino acids. V lost 4 bases and J 3 bases, leaving 12 bases between the germline ends. Per germline, CDR1 LNHDA and CDR2 SQIVND (reference sequence). CDR3 DNA: TGTGCCAGTAGTAGCCAAGGGGCCTACTATGGCTACACCTTC. As protein: CASSSQGAYYGYTF. The full variable domain, with the rest looked up from reference TRBV19 and TRBJ1-2, is DGGITQSPKYLFRKEGQNVTLSCEQNLNHDAMYWYRQDPGQGLRLIYYSQIVNDFQKGDIAEGYSVSREKKESFPLTVTSAQKNPTAFYLCASSSQGAYYGYTFGSGTRLTVV.

This clone was picked up a small number of times. V usage is TRBV7-2 and J usage is TRBJ2-5; TRBD1 is a possible D gene (5 bases). The CDR3 has 14 residues. Germline CDR1 and CDR2: SGHTA and FQGNSA. V was trimmed by 2 bases and J by 4 bases, leaving 11 bases between them. CDR3 region: CASSLQGSAETQYF. Here the CDR3 DNA reads TGTGCCAGCAGCTTACAGGGATCGGCAGAGACCCAGTACTTC.

Only a few counts were recorded for this clone. V is TRBV29-1 and J is TRBJ1-1; D perhaps matches TRBD1 (6 bases). CDR3 length: 13 residues. Germline CDR1 reads SQVTM; CDR2 reads ANQGSEA. V lost 4 bases, J lost 6 bases, and 15 bases lay in between. The CDR3 nucleotides are TGCAGCGTTGTTTTGCAGGGGTTGGCTGAAGCTTTCTTT. It is translated as CSVVLQGLAEAFF. Supplemented by reference TRBV29-1 and TRBJ1-1, the full variable domain reads SAVISQKPSRDICQRGTSLTIQCQVDSQVTMMFWYRQQPGQSLTLIATANQGSEATYESGFVIDKFPISRPNLTFSTLTVSNMSPEDSSIYLCSVVLQGLAEAFFGQGTRLTVV.

The chain uses TRBV7-2 and TRBJ2-7, with 10 bases fitting TRBD2. Germline-derived CDR1 and CDR2 are SGHTA and FQGNSA. This CDR3 region has 15 residues. V trimming: 2 bases; J trimming: 3 bases; junction bases outside the gene matches: 4. CDR3 in DNA: TGTGCCAGCAGCTTATCTACTAGCGGGAACTACGAGCAGTACTTC. It codes for CASSLSTSGNYEQYF.

The V gene is TRBV7-3, the J gene TRBJ2-3, with D perhaps matching TRBD2 (7 bases). This CDR3 has 12 residues. The germline V gene encodes CDR1 SGHTA and CDR2 FQGTGA. The V gene lost 5 bases and the J gene lost 7 bases, with 10 bases spanning the gap. The CDR3 sequence is CASSGGGHTQYF. The DNA of the CDR3 is TGTGCCAGCAGCGGGGGGGGCCATACGCAGTATTTT.

The chain has TRBV11-2 and TRBJ2-3; TRBD2 matches 8 bases. Per the germline V gene, CDR1 is SGHAT and CDR2 is FQNNGV. This CDR3 contains 15 residues. V trimming: 4 bases; J trimming: 7 bases; junction bases outside the gene matches: 10. The CDR3 DNA is TGTGCCAGCAGCTCGACTCGGGGGGGCGGGAATACGCAGTATTTT. Translation gives CASSSTRGGGNTQYF.

This clone turned up a few times. DNA for the CDR3: TGCGCCAGCAGAACAGGGGGAGATTCACCCCTCCACTTT. Residues: CASRTGGDSPLHF. The chain recombines TRBV5-1 with TRBJ1-6, with 8 positions matching TRBD1. This CDR3 is built from 13 residues. Trimming removed 5 bases from V and 8 bases from J; junction bases left unmatched: 3. Germline values: CDR1 SGHRS, CDR2 YFSETQ.

Worth noting for this clone: Other DNA sequences in the same sample also yield this CDR3. The rearrangement uses TRBV5-1 and TRBJ2-7, with TRBD1 matching 8 bases. This CDR3 is built from 14 residues. The germline gives CDR1 SGHRS, CDR2 YFSETQ. The J segment lost 3 bases and the V segment lost 4 bases, leaving 6 bases of the junction unmatched. DNA for the CDR3: TGCGCCAGCAGCCGTGACAGGGGAAACTACGAGCAGTACTTC. It codes for CASSRDRGNYEQYF.

This chain connects TRBV19 to TRBJ2-5; D call uncertain. The CDR3 has 16 amino acids. Germline loops: CDR1 LNHDA, CDR2 SQIVND (reference sequence). V was cut by 3 bases and J by 2 bases, with 16 bases left in between. For the CDR3, the DNA is TGTGCCAGTAGTATCTGGCACCCAGGTGATCAAGAGACCCAGTACTTC. Its translation is CASSIWHPGDQETQYF.

This clone turned up a few times. This chain connects TRBV7-9 to TRBJ2-1; D might be TRBD2 (5 bases). Germline CDR1 reads SEHNR; CDR2 reads FQNEAQ (reference sequence). The CDR3 loop spans 17 amino acids. The V and J ends lost 5 bases and 5 bases respectively, with 22 bases between them. CDR3 sequence (DNA): TGTGCCAGCAGCCCACCGGGGTGGGTGCCCTCAAACAATGAGCAGTTCTTC. As protein: CASSPPGWVPSNNEQFF.

This clone turned up a few times. V is TRBV7-9 and J is TRBJ2-7; 14 positions agree with TRBD2. Germline values: CDR1 SEHNR, CDR2 FQNEAQ (reference sequence). The CDR3 is 18 amino acids. V trimming: 5 bases; J trimming: 4 bases; junction bases outside the gene matches: 13. The CDR3 sequence is CASSPGIGLAGGRYEQYF. The CDR3 nucleotides are TGTGCCAGCAGCCCAGGTATCGGACTAGCGGGAGGTCGGTACGAGCAGTACTTC.